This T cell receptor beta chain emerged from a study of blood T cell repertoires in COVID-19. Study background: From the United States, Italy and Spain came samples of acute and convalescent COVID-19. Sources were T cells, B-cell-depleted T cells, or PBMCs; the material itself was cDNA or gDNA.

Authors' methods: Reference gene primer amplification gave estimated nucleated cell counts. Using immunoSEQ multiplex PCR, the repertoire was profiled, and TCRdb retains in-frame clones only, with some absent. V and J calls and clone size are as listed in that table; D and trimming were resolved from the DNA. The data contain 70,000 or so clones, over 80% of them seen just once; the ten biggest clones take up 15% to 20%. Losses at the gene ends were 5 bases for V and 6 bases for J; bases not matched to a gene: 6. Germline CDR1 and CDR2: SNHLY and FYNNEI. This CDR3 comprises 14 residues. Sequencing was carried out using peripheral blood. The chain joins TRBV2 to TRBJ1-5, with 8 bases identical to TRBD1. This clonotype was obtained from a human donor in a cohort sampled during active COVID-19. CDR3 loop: CASSQGTGGQPQHF. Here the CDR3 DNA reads TGTGCCAGCAGTCAGGGGACAGGCGGTCAGCCCCAGCATTTT.